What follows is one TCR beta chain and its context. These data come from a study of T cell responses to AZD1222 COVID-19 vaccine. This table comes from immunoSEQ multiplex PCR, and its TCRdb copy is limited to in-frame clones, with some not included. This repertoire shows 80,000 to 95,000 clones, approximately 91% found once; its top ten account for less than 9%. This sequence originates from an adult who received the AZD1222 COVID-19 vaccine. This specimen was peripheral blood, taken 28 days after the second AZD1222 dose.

The CDR3 loop is CASSPRLAGGELFF. The CDR3 DNA reads TGTGCCAGCAGCCCGAGACTAGCGGGGGGGGAGCTGTTTTTT. The V gene is TRBV6-2 or TRBV6-3, the J gene TRBJ2-2, with TRBD2 matching 11 bases. The CDR3 loop spans 14 amino acids. Germline V gives CDR1 MNHEY, CDR2 SVGEGT. Trimming cost V 6 bases and J 8 bases; bases outside gene matches: 5.